The 9 T cell receptor beta chains in this list originate from one sample, sequenced in a study of neoadjuvant anti-PD-1 for oral cavity cancer. Time point denoted: after neoadjuvant nivolumab, at surgical resection. Sequencing was performed with immunoSEQ multiplex PCR; in TCRdb, only in-frame clones are kept and a portion is missing. The table lists around 37,000 clones, approximately 40% of them singletons. Sample: tumor tissue, taken after nivolumab (anti-PD-1) treatment. The origin of the receptors is a person between 40 and 79 years old with oral cavity squamous cell carcinoma.

This clone turned up a few times. This chain uses TRBV6-1 with TRBJ2-7, with a weak D call TRBD1 (6 bases). V shed 6 bases and J shed 5 bases, with 20 bases lying between them. The CDR3 loop spans 15 amino acids. CDR1 is MNHNS and CDR2 is SASEGT in the germline V gene. CDR3 sequence reads: CASRRTGHLVDEQYF. The CDR3 DNA follows: TGTGCCAGCAGGCGGACGGGACACTTGGTGGACGAGCAGTACTTC.

This clone appeared a few times. This chain connects TRBV2 to TRBJ1-2; D uncertain. Germline CDR1 reads SNHLY; CDR2 reads FYNNEI. Between the trimmed V and J ends, which lost 6 bases and 4 bases, there was a span of 18 bases. CDR3 length equals 15 residues. The CDR3 spells CASSQRALAFYGYTF. The CDR3 DNA reads as TGTGCCAGCAGCCAACGGGCCCTAGCGTTCTATGGCTACACCTTC.

The chain recombines TRBV15 with TRBJ2-1; no definite D call. Looked up from germline, CDR1 is LNHNV and CDR2 is YYDKDF (reference sequence). Trimming left V 6 bases short and J 7 bases short, with 10 bases between. The CDR3 is 12 amino acids. CDR3 nucleotides: TGTGCCACCAGTCGGAGAAGGAATGAGCAGTTCTTC. Its protein is CATSRRRNEQFF.

CDR3 in amino acids: CASSLETPPQAFF. The CDR3 DNA is TGCGCCAGCAGCTTGGAAACTCCCCCCCAGGCTTTCTTT. This chain joins TRBV5-1 and TRBJ1-1; D remains ambiguous. Germline CDR1 and CDR2: SGHRS and YFSETQ. The CDR3 loop spans 13 amino acids. Trimming took off 0 bases at V and 11 bases at J, with 14 bases between the two ends.

This clone turned up a few times. The V and J genes are TRBV7-9 and TRBJ2-3; D call uncertain. CDR1 is SEHNR, CDR2 FQNEAQ, per germline (reference sequence). This CDR3 contains 12 residues. V was cut by 0 bases and J by 4 bases, with 2 bases left in between. The CDR3: CASSLAADTQYF. CDR3 nucleotides: TGTGCCAGCAGCTTAGCCGCAGATACGCAGTATTTT.

The chain carries TRBV10-3 and TRBJ2-7; perhaps TRBD2 as D (6 bases). V was shortened by 0 bases and J by 4 bases, with 10 bases between the two germline ends. CDR1 is ENHRY, CDR2 SYGVKD, per germline. The CDR3 totals 14 residues. CDR3 nucleotides: TGTGCCATCAGTGAGTCTCTAGCGACGTACGAGCAGTACTTC. Translated: CAISESLATYEQYF.

The chain uses TRBV28 and TRBJ2-7, with D uncertain. V lost 8 bases and J lost 3, with 11 bases in between. The CDR3 is 12 amino acids. Germline-derived CDR1 and CDR2 are MDHEN and SYDVKM. CDR3 DNA sequence: TGTGCCAGCTCCTGGCGTGGCTACGAGCAGTACTTC. This translates into CASSWRGYEQYF.

In its sample, this clone was seen many times. Sequence at one end of the junction differs from germline and may be a read error. J is TRBJ2-3 and V is TRBV30, with D unclear. The germline gives CDR1 GTSNPN, CDR2 SVGIG (reference sequence). The CDR3 runs 15 residues. The CDR3 protein is CAWSDLAQGTATQYF. The CDR3, as DNA: TGTGCCTGGAGTGATCTGGCCCAAGGCACAGCTACGCAGTATTTT. The full variable domain, its missing parts supplied by reference TRBV30 and TRBJ2-3, is SQTIHQWPATLVQPVGSPLSLECTVEGTSNPNLYWYRQAAGRGLQLLFYSVGIGQISSEVPQNLSASRPQDRQFILSSKKLLLSDSGFYLCAWSDLAQGTATQYFGPGTRLTVL.

V is TRBV4-1 and J is TRBJ1-3, with D hard to call. This CDR3 contains 18 residues. CDR1 is MGHRA, CDR2 YSYEKL, per germline. The V gene lost 0 bases and the J gene lost 0 bases, with 15 bases spanning the gap. The CDR3 protein is CASSQDSGVFNSGNTIYF. In DNA, the CDR3 is TGCGCCAGCAGCCAAGATTCTGGCGTCTTCAACTCTGGAAACACCATATATTTT.